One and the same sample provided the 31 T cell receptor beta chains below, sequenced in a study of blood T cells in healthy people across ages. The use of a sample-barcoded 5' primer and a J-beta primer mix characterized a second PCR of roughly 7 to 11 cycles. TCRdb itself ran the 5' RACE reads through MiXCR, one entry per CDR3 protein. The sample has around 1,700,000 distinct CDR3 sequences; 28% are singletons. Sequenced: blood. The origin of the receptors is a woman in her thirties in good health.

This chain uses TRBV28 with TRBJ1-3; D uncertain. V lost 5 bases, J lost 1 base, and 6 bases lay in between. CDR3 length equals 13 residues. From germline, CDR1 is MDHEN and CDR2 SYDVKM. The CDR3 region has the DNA TGTGCCAGCAGTAGCGGGTCTGGAAACACCATATATTTT. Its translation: CASSSGSGNTIYF.

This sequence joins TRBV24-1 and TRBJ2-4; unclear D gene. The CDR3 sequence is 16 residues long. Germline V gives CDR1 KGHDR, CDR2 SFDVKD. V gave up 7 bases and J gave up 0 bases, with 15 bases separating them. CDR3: CATRYKRKPAKNIQYF. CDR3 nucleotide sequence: TGTGCCACCAGGTATAAACGGAAACCAGCCAAAAACATTCAGTACTTC.

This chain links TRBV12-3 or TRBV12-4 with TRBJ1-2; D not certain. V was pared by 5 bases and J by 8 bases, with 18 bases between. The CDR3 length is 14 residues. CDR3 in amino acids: CASSRLAGSMGYTF. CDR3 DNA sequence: TGTGCCAGCAGTCGACTGGCGGGATCTATGGGCTACACCTTC.

The DNA for the CDR3 is TGTGCCAGCAGCCTCCTACAGGGGGCCGAACAGTACTTC. It codes for CASSLLQGAEQYF. This sequence joins TRBV14 and TRBJ2-7, with 9 nucleotides matching TRBD1. V lost 4 bases and J lost 10; bases outside the gene matches: 8. The V gene's germline CDR1 is SGHDN and CDR2 FVKESK. The CDR3 runs 13 residues. The entire variable domain, with the rest obtained from reference TRBV14 and TRBJ2-7, is as follows: EAGVTQFPSHSVIEKGQTVTLRCDPISGHDNLYWYRRVMGKEIKFLLHFVKESKQDESGMPNNRFLAERTGGTYSTLKVQPAELEDSGVYFCASSLLQGAEQYFGPGTRLTVT.

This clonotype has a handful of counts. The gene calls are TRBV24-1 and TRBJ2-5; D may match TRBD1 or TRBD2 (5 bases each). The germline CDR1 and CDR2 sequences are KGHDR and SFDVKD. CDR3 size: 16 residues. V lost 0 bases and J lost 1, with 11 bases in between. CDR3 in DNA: TGTGCCACCAGTGATTTGCGCTCGGGGACCCAAGAGACCCAGTACTTC. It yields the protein CATSDLRSGTQETQYF.

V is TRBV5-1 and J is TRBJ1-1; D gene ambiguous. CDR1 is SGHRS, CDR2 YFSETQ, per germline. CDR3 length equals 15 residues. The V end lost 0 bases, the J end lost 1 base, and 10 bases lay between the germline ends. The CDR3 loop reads CASSLAGYGNTEAFF. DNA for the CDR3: TGCGCCAGCAGCTTGGCCGGGTATGGGAACACTGAAGCTTTCTTT. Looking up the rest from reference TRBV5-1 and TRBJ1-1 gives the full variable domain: KAGVTQTPRYLIKTRGQQVTLSCSPISGHRSVSWYQQTPGQGLQFLFEYFSETQRNKGNFPGRFSGRQFSNSRSEMNVSTLELGDSALYLCASSLAGYGNTEAFFGQGTRLTVV.

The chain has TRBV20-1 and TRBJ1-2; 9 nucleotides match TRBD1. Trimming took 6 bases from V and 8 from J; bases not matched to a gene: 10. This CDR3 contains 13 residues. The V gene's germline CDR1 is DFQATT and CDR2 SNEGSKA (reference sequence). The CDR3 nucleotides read TGCAGTGCGAGGGGAGGGACAGGGAGCGGCTACACCTTC. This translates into CSARGGTGSGYTF.

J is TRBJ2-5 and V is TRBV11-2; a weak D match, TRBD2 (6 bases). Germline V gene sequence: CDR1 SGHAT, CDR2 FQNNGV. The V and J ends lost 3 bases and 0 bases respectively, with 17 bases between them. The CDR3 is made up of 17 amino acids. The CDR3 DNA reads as TGTGCCAGCAGCTTGGATGGGGAGGAGGGGTACCAAGAGACCCAGTACTTC. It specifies CASSLDGEEGYQETQYF.

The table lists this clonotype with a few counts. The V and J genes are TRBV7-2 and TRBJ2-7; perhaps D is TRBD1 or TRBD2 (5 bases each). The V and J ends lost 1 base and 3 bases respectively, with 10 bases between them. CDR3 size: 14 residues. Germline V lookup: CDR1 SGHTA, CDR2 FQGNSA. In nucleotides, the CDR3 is TGTGCCAGCAGCTTAGTAACGGGGCTCTACGAGCAGTACTTC. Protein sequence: CASSLVTGLYEQYF. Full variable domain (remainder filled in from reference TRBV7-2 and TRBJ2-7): GAGVSQSPSNKVTEKGKDVELRCDPISGHTALYWYRQSLGQGLEFLIYFQGNSAPDKSGLPSDRFSAERTGGSVSTLTIQRTQQEDSAVYLCASSLVTGLYEQYFGPGTRLTVT.

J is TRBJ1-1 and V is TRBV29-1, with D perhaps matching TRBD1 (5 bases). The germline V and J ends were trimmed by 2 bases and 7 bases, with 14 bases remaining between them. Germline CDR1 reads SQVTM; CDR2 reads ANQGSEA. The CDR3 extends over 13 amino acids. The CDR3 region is CSVEKGETVEAFF. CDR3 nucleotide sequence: TGCAGCGTTGAAAAAGGGGAAACCGTTGAAGCTTTCTTT.

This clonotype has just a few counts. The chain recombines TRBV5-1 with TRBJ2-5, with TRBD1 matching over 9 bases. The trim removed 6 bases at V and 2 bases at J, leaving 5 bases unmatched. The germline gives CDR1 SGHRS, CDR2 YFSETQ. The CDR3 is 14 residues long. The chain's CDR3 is CASTIGQGQETQYF. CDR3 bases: TGCGCCAGCACCATCGGACAGGGGCAAGAGACCCAGTACTTC.

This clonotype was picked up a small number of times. CDR3 DNA: TGCGCCAGCAGCGACACAGCAGATACGCAGTATTTT. The encoded protein is CASSDTADTQYF. J is TRBJ2-3 and V is TRBV4-3; D unresolved. Trimming stripped 5 bases from V and 4 bases from J, with 7 bases between. The CDR3 covers 12 residues. Germline V lookup: CDR1 LGHNA, CDR2 YSLEER.

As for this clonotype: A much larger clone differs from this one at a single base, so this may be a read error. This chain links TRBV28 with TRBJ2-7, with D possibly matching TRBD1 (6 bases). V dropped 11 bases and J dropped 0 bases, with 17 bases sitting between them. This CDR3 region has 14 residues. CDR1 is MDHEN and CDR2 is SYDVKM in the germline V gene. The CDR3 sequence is CARKLEQGSYEQYF. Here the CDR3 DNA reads TGTGCCCGCAAATTAGAACAGGGCTCCTACGAGCAGTACTTC.

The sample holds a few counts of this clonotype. The CDR3 region is CSSSEREGPGDTQYF. DNA for the CDR3: TGCAGTTCGAGCGAGCGGGAGGGCCCAGGGGATACGCAGTATTTT. The rearrangement uses TRBV20-1 and TRBJ2-3, with 10 nucleotides matching TRBD2. Trimming took 8 bases from V and 6 from J; bases not matched to a gene: 14. The CDR3 runs to 15 residues. Germline V lookup: CDR1 DFQATT, CDR2 SNEGSKA (reference sequence).

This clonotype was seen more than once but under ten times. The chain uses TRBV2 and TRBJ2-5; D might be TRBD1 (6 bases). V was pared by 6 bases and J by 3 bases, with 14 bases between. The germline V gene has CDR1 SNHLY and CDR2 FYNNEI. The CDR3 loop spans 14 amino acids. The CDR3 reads CASRERDIKETQYF. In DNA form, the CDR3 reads TGTGCCAGCAGAGAAAGGGACATCAAAGAGACCCAGTACTTC.

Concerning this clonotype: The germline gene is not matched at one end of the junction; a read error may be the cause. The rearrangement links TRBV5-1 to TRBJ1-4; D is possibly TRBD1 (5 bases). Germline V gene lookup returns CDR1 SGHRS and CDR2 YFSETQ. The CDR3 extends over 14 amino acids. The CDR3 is CASSHPTVPEKRFF. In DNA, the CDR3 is TGCGCCAGCAGCCACCCGACAGTTCCTGAAAAACGGTTTTTT. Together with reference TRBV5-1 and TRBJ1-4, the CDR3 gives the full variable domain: KAGVTQTPRYLIKTRGQQVTLSCSPISGHRSVSWYQQTPGQGLQFLFEYFSETQRNKGNFPGRFSGRQFSNSRSEMNVSTLELGDSALYLCASSHPTVPEKRFFGSGTQLSVL.

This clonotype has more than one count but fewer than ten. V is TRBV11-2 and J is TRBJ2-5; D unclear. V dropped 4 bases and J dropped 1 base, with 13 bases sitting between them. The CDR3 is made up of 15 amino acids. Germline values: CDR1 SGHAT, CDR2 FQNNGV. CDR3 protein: CASSSRPQLQETQYF. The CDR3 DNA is TGTGCCAGCAGCTCGCGTCCACAGCTCCAAGAGACCCAGTACTTC. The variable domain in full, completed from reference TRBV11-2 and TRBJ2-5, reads EAGVAQSPRYKIIEKRQSVAFWCNPISGHATLYWYQQILGQGPKLLIQFQNNGVVDDSQLPKDRFSAERLKGVDSTLKIQPAKLEDSAVYLCASSSRPQLQETQYFGPGTRLLVL.

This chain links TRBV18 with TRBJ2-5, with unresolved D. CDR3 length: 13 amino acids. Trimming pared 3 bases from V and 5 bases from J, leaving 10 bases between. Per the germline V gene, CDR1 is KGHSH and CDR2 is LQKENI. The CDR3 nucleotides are TGTGCCAGCTCACCTCGCCAAGTGGAGACCCAGTACTTC. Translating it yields CASSPRQVETQYF.

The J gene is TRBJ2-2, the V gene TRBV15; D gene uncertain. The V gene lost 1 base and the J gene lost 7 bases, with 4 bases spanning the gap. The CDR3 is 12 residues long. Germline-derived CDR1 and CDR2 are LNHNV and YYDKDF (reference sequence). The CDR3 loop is CATSRVDGELFF. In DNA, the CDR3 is TGTGCCACCAGCAGAGTAGACGGGGAGCTGTTTTTT.

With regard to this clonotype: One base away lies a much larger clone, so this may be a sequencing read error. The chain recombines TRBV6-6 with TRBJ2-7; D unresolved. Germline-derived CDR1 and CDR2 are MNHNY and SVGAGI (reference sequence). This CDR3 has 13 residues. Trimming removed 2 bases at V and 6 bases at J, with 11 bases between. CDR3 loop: CASSYPSCTEQYF. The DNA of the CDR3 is TGTGCCAGCAGTTACCCTTCGTGTACCGAGCAGTACTTC.

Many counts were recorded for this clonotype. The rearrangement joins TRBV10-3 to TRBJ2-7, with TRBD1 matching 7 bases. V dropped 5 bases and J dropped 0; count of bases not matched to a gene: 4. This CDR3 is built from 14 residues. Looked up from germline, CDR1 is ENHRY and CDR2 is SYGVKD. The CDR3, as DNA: TGTGCCATCAGTACGACAGGGCGCTCCTACGAGCAGTACTTC. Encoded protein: CAISTTGRSYEQYF.

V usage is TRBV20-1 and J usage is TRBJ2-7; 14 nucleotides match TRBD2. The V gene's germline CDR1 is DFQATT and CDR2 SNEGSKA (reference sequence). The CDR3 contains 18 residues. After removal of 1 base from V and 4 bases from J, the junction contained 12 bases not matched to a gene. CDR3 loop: CSARVPSGGLAGDYEQYF. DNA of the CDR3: TGCAGTGCTAGAGTCCCCTCCGGGGGACTAGCGGGAGATTACGAGCAGTACTTC.

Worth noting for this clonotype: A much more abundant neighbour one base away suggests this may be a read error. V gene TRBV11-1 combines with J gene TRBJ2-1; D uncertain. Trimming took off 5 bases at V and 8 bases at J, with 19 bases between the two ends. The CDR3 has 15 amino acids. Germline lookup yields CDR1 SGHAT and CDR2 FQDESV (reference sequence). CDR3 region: CASSPGFTGLDEQFF. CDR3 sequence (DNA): TGTGCCAGCAGCCCCGGGTTCACGGGTCTCGATGAGCAGTTCTTC.

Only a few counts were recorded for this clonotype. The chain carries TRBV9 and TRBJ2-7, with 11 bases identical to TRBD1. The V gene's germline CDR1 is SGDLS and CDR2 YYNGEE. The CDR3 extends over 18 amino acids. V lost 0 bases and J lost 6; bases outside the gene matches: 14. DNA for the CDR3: TGTGCCAGCAGCGTAGATCCGGGACAGGGGGTCGCATTGGGCGAGCAGTACTTC. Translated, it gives CASSVDPGQGVALGEQYF.

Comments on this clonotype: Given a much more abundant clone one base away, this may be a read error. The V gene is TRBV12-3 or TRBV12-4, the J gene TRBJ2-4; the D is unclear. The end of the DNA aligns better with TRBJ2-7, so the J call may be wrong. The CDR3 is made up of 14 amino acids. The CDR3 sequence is CASSPARSSGEQYF. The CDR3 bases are TGTGCCAGCAGTCCCGCGAGGTCGTCAGGCGAGCAGTACTTC.

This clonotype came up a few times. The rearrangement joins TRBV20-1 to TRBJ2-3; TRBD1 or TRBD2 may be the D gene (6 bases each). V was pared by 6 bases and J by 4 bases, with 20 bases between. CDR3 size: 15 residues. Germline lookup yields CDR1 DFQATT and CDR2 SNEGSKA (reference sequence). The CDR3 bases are TGCAGTGCCCAGCTAGGGGCGGGACAACCAGATACGCAGTATTTT. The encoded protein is CSAQLGAGQPDTQYF.

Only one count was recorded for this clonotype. The CDR3 sequence is CASSEDLTWNTDTQYF. The CDR3 DNA is TGTGCCAGCAGTGAAGACCTCACCTGGAACACAGATACGCAGTACTTC. The chain couples TRBV6-1 to TRBJ2-5; D uncertain. In germline, CDR1 is MNHNS, CDR2 SASEGT. V lost 1 base to trimming and J lost 11 bases, with 23 bases between them. The CDR3 spans 16 residues.

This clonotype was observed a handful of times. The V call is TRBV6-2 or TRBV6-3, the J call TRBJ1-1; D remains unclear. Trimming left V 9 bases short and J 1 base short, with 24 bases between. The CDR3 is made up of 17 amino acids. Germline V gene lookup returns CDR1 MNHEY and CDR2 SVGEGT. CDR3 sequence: CASSYNPPGSPNTEAFF. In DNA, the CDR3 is TGTGCCAGTAGCTACAATCCTCCGGGGTCACCGAACACTGAAGCTTTCTTT.

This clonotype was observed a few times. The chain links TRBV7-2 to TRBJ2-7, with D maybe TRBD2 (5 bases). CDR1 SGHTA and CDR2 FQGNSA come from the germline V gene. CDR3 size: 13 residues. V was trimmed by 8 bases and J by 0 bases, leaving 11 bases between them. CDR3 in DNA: TGTGCCAGCCTAGCCTACGACTCCTACGAGCAGTACTTC. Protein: CASLAYDSYEQYF.

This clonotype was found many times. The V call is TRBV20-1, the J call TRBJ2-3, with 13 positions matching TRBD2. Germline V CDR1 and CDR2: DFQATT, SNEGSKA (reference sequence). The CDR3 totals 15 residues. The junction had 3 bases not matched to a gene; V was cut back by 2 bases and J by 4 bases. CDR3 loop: CSARRGLAGADTQYF. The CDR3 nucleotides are TGCAGTGCTAGACGAGGACTAGCGGGAGCAGATACGCAGTATTTT.

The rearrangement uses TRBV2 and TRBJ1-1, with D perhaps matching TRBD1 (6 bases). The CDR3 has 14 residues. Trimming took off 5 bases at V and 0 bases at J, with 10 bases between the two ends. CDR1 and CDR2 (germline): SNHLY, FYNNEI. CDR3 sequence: CASSYRVMNTEAFF. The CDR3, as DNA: TGTGCCAGCAGTTACAGGGTCATGAACACTGAAGCTTTCTTT.